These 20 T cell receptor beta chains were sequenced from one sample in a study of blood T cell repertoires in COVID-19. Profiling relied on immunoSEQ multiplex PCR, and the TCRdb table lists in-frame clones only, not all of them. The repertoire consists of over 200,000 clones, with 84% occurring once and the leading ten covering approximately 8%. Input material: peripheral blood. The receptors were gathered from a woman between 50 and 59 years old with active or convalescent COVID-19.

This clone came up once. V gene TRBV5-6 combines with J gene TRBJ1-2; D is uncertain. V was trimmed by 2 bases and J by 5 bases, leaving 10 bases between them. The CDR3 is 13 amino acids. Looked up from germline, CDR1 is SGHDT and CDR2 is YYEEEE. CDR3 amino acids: CASSLGRTYGYTF. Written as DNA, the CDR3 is TGTGCCAGCAGCTTAGGGAGAACTTATGGCTACACCTTC.

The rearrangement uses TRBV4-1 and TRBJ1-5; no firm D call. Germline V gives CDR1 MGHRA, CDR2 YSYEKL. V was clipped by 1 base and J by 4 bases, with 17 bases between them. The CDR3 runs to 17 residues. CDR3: CASSQGWSSAENQPQHF. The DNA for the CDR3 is TGCGCCAGCAGCCAAGGATGGTCTTCGGCGGAGAATCAGCCCCAGCATTTT.

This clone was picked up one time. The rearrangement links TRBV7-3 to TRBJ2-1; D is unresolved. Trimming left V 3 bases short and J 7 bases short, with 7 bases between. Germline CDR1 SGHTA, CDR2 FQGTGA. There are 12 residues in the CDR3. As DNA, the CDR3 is TGTGCCAGCAGCTTGTATGCGAATGAGCAGTTCTTC. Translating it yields CASSLYANEQFF.

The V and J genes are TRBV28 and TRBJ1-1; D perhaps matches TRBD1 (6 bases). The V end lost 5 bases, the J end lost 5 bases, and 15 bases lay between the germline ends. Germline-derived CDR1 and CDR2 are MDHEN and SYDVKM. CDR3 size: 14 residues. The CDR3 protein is CASSPPGQSTEAFF. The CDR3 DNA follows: TGTGCCAGCAGTCCTCCCGGACAGAGTACTGAAGCTTTCTTT.

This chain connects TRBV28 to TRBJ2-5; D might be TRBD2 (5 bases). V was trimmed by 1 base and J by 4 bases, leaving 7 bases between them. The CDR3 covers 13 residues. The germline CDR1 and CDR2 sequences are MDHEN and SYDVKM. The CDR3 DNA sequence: TGTGCCAGCAGTTTATATGAGGGAGAGACCCAGTACTTC. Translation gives CASSLYEGETQYF.

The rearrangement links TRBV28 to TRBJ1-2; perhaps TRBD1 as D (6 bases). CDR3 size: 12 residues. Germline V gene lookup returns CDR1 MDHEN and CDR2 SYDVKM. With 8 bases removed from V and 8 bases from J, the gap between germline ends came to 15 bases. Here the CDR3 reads CASHGQPQGYTF. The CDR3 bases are TGTGCCAGCCACGGACAGCCCCAGGGCTACACCTTC.

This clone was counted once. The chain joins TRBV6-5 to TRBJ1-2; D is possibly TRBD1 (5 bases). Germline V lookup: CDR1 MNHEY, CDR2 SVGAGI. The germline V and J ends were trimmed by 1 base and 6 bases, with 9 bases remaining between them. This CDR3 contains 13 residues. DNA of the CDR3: TGTGCCAGCAGTTACTACGGGGGACATGGCTACACCTTC. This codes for CASSYYGGHGYTF.

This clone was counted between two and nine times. The CDR3 here is CASSEAVGRSLGSAEQFF. The CDR3 region has the DNA TGTGCCAGCAGTGAAGCGGTGGGGAGGAGCCTCGGATCGGCTGAGCAGTTCTTC. The chain carries TRBV6-1 and TRBJ2-1, with D perhaps TRBD2 (6 bases). From germline, CDR1 is MNHNS and CDR2 SASEGT. Trimming removed 0 bases from V and 9 bases from J, with 24 bases in between. CDR3 size: 18 residues.

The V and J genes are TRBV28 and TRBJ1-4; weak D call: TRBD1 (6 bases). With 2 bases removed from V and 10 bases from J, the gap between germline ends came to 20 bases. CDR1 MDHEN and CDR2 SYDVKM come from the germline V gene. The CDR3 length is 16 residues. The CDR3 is CASSLTGSAGAGKLFF. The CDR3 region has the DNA TGTGCCAGCAGTTTAACTGGGTCGGCGGGGGCTGGAAAACTGTTTTTT.

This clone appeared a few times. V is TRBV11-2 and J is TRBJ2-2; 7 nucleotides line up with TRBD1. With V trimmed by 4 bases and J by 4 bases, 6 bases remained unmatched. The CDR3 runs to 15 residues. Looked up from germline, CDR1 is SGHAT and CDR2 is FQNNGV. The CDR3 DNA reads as TGTGCCAGCAGCTCCCCGGGACAGATCACCGGGGAGCTGTTTTTT. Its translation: CASSSPGQITGELFF.

The CDR3 sequence is CASSLLGQSTDTQYF. CDR3 DNA: TGTGCCAGCAGCTTACTGGGCCAGTCCACAGATACGCAGTATTTT. The V call is TRBV7-2, the J call TRBJ2-3; no clear D gene. V was trimmed by 2 bases and J by 2 bases, leaving 11 bases between them. Germline V CDR1 and CDR2: SGHTA, FQGNSA. The length of the CDR3 is 15 residues.

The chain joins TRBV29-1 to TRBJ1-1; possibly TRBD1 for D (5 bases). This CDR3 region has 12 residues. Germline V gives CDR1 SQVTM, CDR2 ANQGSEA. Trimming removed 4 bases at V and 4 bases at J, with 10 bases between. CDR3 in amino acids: CSVAGSFTEAFF. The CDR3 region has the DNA TGCAGCGTTGCAGGGTCTTTCACTGAAGCTTTCTTT.

CDR3 bases: TGTGCCAGCAGGAAGACAGGGGAGGACTATGGCTACACCTTC. This codes for CASRKTGEDYGYTF. J is TRBJ1-2 and V is TRBV6-5; 8 nucleotides match TRBD1. Germline V gene sequence: CDR1 MNHEY, CDR2 SVGAGI. CDR3 length: 14 residues. J was trimmed by 3 bases and V by 6 bases; bases with no gene match: 6.

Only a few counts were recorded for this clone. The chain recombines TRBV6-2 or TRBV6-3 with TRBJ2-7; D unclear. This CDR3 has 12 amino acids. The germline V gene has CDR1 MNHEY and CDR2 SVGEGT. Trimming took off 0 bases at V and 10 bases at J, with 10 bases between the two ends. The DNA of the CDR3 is TGTGCCAGCAGTTACTCCGGCGGTCGACAGTACTTC. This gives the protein CASSYSGGRQYF.

The chain's CDR3 is CASKREGEAFF. The CDR3, as DNA: TGTGCCAGCAAGCGGGAGGGTGAAGCTTTCTTT. V is TRBV2 and J is TRBJ1-1, with D unresolved. This CDR3 region has 11 residues. Trimming stripped 7 bases from V and 7 bases from J, with 10 bases between. Germline CDR1 reads SNHLY; CDR2 reads FYNNEI.

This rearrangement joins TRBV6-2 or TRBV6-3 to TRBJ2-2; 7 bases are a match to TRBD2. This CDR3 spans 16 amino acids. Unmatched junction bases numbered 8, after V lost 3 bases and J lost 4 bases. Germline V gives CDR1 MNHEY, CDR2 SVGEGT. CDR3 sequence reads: CASSYLWSGTTGELFF. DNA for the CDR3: TGTGCCAGCAGTTATCTGTGGAGCGGGACCACCGGGGAGCTGTTTTTT.

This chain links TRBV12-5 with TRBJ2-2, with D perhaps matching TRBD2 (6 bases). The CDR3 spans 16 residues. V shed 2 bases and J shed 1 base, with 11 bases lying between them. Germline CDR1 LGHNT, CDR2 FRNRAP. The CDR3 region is CASGLIGTRNTGELFF. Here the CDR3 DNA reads TGTGCTAGTGGTTTGATCGGGACTCGGAACACCGGGGAGCTGTTTTTT.

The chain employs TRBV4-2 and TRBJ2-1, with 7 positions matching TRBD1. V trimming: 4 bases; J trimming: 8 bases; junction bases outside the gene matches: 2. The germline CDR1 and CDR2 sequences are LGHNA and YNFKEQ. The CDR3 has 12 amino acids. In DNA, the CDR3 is TGTGCCAGCAGCCCCGGGACAGATGAGCAGTTCTTC. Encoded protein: CASSPGTDEQFF.

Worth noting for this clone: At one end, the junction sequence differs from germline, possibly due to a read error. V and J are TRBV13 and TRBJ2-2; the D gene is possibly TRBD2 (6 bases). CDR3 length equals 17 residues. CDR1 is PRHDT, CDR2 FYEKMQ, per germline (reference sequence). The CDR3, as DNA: TGTGCCAGCAGCTTCTCCAGCCCTCCGGCGGGGACCGAGGAGCTGTTTTTT. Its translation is CASSFSSPPAGTEELFF.

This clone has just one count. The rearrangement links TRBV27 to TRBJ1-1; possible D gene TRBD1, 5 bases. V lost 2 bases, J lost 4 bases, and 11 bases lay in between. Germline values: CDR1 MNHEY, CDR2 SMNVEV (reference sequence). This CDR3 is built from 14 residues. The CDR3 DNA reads TGTGCCAGCAGTTTAAAAGTAGGGGCCACTGAAGCTTTCTTT. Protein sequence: CASSLKVGATEAFF.